Below, 23 T cell receptor beta chains from the same sample are listed, as sequenced in a study of radiation and T cells in renal cell carcinoma. Specified time point: blood 4 weeks post-SBRT, at nephrectomy. Treatment of the sample: 15 Gy SBRT to primary tumor, nephrectomy 4 weeks later. Measured with immunoSEQ multiplex PCR; TCRdb has only the in-frame clones, and not every one. The sample comprises tens of thousands of clones, 70% to 80% of which are singletons, and roughly 7.5% rests with the top ten. Sequencing was performed on blood, taken from a patient whose treatment included radiotherapy and nephrectomy. The receptors derive from a man in his sixties with renal cell carcinoma.

In this sample, this clone turned up once. This chain joins TRBV4-3 and TRBJ1-3; D perhaps matches TRBD1 (5 bases). Germline CDR1 LGHNA, CDR2 YSLEER. This CDR3 region has 18 residues. Trimming pared 0 bases from V and 0 bases from J, leaving 15 bases between. CDR3 region: CASSQDINGGGSGNTIYF. CDR3 DNA sequence: TGCGCCAGCAGCCAAGATATTAACGGCGGGGGCTCTGGAAACACCATATATTTT.

This sequence joins TRBV11-2 and TRBJ2-7, with 8 bases aligning to TRBD1. There are 14 residues in the CDR3. Germline V gene sequence: CDR1 SGHAT, CDR2 FQNNGV. V trimming: 4 bases; J trimming: 2 bases; junction bases outside the gene matches: 4. Here the CDR3 reads CASSYGTGTYEQYV. In DNA form, the CDR3 reads TGTGCCAGCAGCTATGGGACAGGCACCTACGAGCAGTACGTC.

V and J are TRBV2 and TRBJ1-2; D gene ambiguous. The V gene's germline CDR1 is SNHLY and CDR2 FYNNEI. The CDR3 consists of 12 residues. The V gene lost 8 bases and the J gene lost 1 base, with 8 bases spanning the gap. CDR3 residues: CASWAVNYGYTF. The CDR3 coding sequence is TGTGCCAGCTGGGCGGTTAACTATGGCTACACCTTC. The full variable domain, in which reference TRBV2 and TRBJ1-2 provide the parts outside the CDR3, is EPEVTQTPSHQVTQMGQEVILRCVPISNHLYFYWYRQILGQKVEFLVSFYNNEISEKSEIFDDQFSVERPDGSNFTLKIRSTKLEDSAMYFCASWAVNYGYTFGSGTRLTVV.

The chain carries TRBV11-2 and TRBJ2-7, with 11 bases identical to TRBD1. The germline CDR1 and CDR2 sequences are SGHAT and FQNNGV. There are 14 residues in the CDR3. Trimming removed 5 bases from V and 6 bases from J; junction bases left unmatched: 6. The CDR3 DNA reads TGTGCCAGCAGCCCGGACAGGGGGCCTGTCGAGCAGTACGTC. This sequence encodes CASSPDRGPVEQYV.

The rearrangement joins TRBV7-2 to TRBJ1-6; D is uncertain. V was shortened by 0 bases and J by 8 bases, with 8 bases between the two germline ends. CDR3 size: 14 residues. Germline CDR1 reads SGHTA; CDR2 reads FQGNSA. The CDR3 protein is CASSLAALDSPLHF. DNA for the CDR3: TGTGCCAGCAGCTTAGCTGCCCTGGATTCACCCCTCCACTTT.

The V gene is TRBV27, the J gene TRBJ1-3; D unclear. The CDR3 loop spans 15 amino acids. The V and J ends lost 1 base and 1 base respectively, with 8 bases between them. CDR1 and CDR2 (germline): MNHEY, SMNVEV (reference sequence). CDR3 region: CASSLLGGSGNTIYF. DNA for the CDR3: TGTGCCAGCAGTTTATTGGGCGGTTCTGGAAACACCATATATTTT.

The V call is TRBV7-9, the J call TRBJ1-2, with D perhaps TRBD1 (6 bases). Germline V gene sequence: CDR1 SEHNR, CDR2 FQNEAQ (reference sequence). Between the trimmed V and J ends, which lost 5 bases and 0 bases, there was a span of 10 bases. CDR3 length: 14 residues. The CDR3 nucleotides are TGTGCCAGCAGCATTGGACAGACTAACTATGGCTACACCTTC. It translates to CASSIGQTNYGYTF.

The chain is built from TRBV9 and TRBJ2-6; D is unclear. CDR1 SGDLS and CDR2 YYNGEE come from the germline V gene. Trimming took off 6 bases at V and 4 bases at J, with 8 bases between the two ends. This CDR3 is built from 13 residues. Here the CDR3 DNA reads TGTGCCAGCAACATGGCCGGGGCCAACGTCCTGACTTTC. Its translation: CASNMAGANVLTF.

This chain connects TRBV27 to TRBJ1-4, with D hard to call. The germline V gene has CDR1 MNHEY and CDR2 SMNVEV (reference sequence). Trimming removed 8 bases at V and 8 bases at J, with 18 bases between. This CDR3 region has 14 residues. CDR3 protein: CASAAGPQREKLFF. CDR3 in DNA: TGTGCCAGCGCCGCGGGCCCCCAAAGAGAAAAACTGTTTTTT. Looking up the rest from reference TRBV27 and TRBJ1-4 gives the full variable domain: EAQVTQNPRYLITVTGKKLTVTCSQNMNHEYMSWYRQDPGLGLRQIYYSMNVEVTDKGDVPEGYKVSRKEKRNFPLILESPSPNQTSLYFCASAAGPQREKLFFGSGTQLSVL.

This chain joins TRBV6-6 and TRBJ2-3; 8 nucleotides agree with TRBD2. V was pared by 5 bases and J by 9 bases, with 13 bases of the junction left unmatched. Per the germline V gene, CDR1 is MNHNY and CDR2 is SVGAGI (reference sequence). This CDR3 has 15 residues. The CDR3 reads CASSLAAGRVGTQYF. CDR3 coding DNA: TGTGCCAGCAGTCTAGCGGCCGGGAGGGTAGGCACGCAGTATTTT.

This chain's CDR3 is CASSVTSGRAGNEQFF. The CDR3, as DNA: TGTGCCAGCAGCGTGACTAGCGGGAGGGCGGGCAATGAGCAGTTCTTC. The chain recombines TRBV9 with TRBJ2-1; 14 bases line up with TRBD2. Germline V CDR1 and CDR2: SGDLS, YYNGEE. The CDR3 loop spans 16 amino acids. J lost 6 bases, V lost 2 bases, and 4 bases had no gene match.

The chain links TRBV4-3 to TRBJ1-4; D possibly corresponds to TRBD1 (5 bases). In germline, CDR1 is LGHNA, CDR2 YSLEER. The V gene lost 0 bases and the J gene lost 8 bases, with 10 bases spanning the gap. The CDR3 consists of 14 residues. The CDR3 DNA follows: TGCGCCAGCAGCCAAGATCTGGGGACCGAAAAACTGTTTTTT. It codes for CASSQDLGTEKLFF.

The chain uses TRBV7-8 and TRBJ2-2, with unresolved D. Germline-derived CDR1 and CDR2 are SGHVS and FQNEAQ. This CDR3 contains 16 residues. The V end lost 2 bases, the J end lost 0 bases, and 10 bases lay between the germline ends. CDR3 DNA: TGTGCCAGCAGCTTAACGAGTAGTACGAACACCGGGGAGCTGTTTTTT. Protein: CASSLTSSTNTGELFF.

The CDR3 sequence: CASSTVPSGTYNEQFF. The CDR3 nucleotides read TGTGCCAGCAGCACAGTTCCTAGCGGGACCTACAATGAGCAGTTCTTC. The genes are TRBV11-3 and TRBJ2-1; 9 bases are a match to TRBD2. This CDR3 has 16 amino acids. After removal of 5 bases from V and 2 bases from J, the junction contained 7 bases not matched to a gene. Germline V CDR1 and CDR2: SGHNT, YENEEA.

The chain uses TRBV7-2 and TRBJ2-7, with D hard to call. The V gene's germline CDR1 is SGHTA and CDR2 FQGNSA. V was trimmed by 0 bases and J by 7 bases, leaving 7 bases between them. This CDR3 has 12 amino acids. CDR3 coding DNA: TGTGCCAGCAGCTTAGCACTTGGGGAGCAGTACTTC. This encodes CASSLALGEQYF.

As DNA, the CDR3 is TGTGCCATCAGTGAGGGGGACAGGTACAATGAGCAGTTCTTC. Amino acids: CAISEGDRYNEQFF. The chain links TRBV10-3 to TRBJ2-1; 8 nucleotides line up with TRBD1. Germline trimming cut 2 bases from V and 4 bases from J; bases unmatched to any gene: 1. The CDR3 is 14 residues long. Per germline, CDR1 ENHRY and CDR2 SYGVKD.

V is TRBV11-2 and J is TRBJ2-3; TRBD1 aligns across 7 bases. After removal of 4 bases from V and 2 bases from J, the junction contained 6 bases not matched to a gene. CDR3 length: 15 residues. In germline, CDR1 is SGHAT, CDR2 FQNNGV. CDR3 amino acids: CASSSQGQTTDTQYF. The CDR3 DNA reads as TGTGCCAGCAGCTCCCAGGGACAGACCACAGATACGCAGTATTTT.

The rearrangement uses TRBV6-1 and TRBJ2-7; 7 nucleotides agree with TRBD2. CDR1 MNHNS and CDR2 SASEGT come from the germline V gene. The CDR3 spans 13 residues. Losses at the gene ends were 7 bases for V and 2 bases for J; bases not matched to a gene: 5. This chain's CDR3 is CASMISGAYEQYV. CDR3 bases: TGTGCCAGCATGATAAGCGGGGCCTACGAGCAGTACGTC.

The chain combines TRBV4-3 with TRBJ2-3; 9 bases agree with TRBD2. Germline V lookup: CDR1 LGHNA, CDR2 YSLEER. The V gene end was trimmed by 0 bases and the J gene end by 4 bases; junction bases not matched to a gene: 8. The CDR3 runs to 17 residues. The CDR3: CASSQDRGLAGSDTQYF. CDR3 sequence (DNA): TGCGCCAGCAGCCAAGATCGAGGTCTAGCGGGGTCAGATACGCAGTATTTT.

The gene calls are TRBV10-3 and TRBJ1-2, with 8 bases that match TRBD1. V was clipped by 0 bases and J by 4 bases; unmatched bases: 4. This CDR3 region has 15 residues. The germline V gene encodes CDR1 ENHRY and CDR2 SYGVKD. The CDR3 DNA is TGTGCCATCAGTGAGTCCAGTACAGGGGGCTATGGCTACACCTTC. Translated, it gives CAISESSTGGYGYTF.

This chain uses TRBV11-2 with TRBJ1-4, with D uncertain. This CDR3 has 13 amino acids. Germline lookup yields CDR1 SGHAT and CDR2 FQNNGV. The V end lost 5 bases, the J end lost 4 bases, and 8 bases lay between the germline ends. The CDR3 nucleotides read TGTGCCAGCAGCGCCCGGAATAATGAAAAACTGTTTTTT. Protein product: CASSARNNEKLFF.

This chain joins TRBV7-2 and TRBJ2-7; no definite D call. Trimming shortened V by 5 bases and J by 2 bases, and 19 bases separated the two germline ends. The CDR3 has 16 amino acids. Germline-derived CDR1 and CDR2 are SGHTA and FQGNSA. CDR3 coding DNA: TGTGCCAGCAGCCCAGTGGTGGCGGCTAAACCCTACGAGCAGTACTTC. Translating gives CASSPVVAAKPYEQYF.

The gene calls are TRBV6-5 and TRBJ1-1; D is uncertain. The ends were cut back, 4 bases at V and 1 base at J, with 10 bases in the middle. Germline CDR1 reads MNHEY; CDR2 reads SVGAGI. The CDR3 is made up of 14 amino acids. DNA for the CDR3: TGTGCCAGCAGTTTCTCTAATCGGAACACTGAAGCTTTCTTT. Amino acids: CASSFSNRNTEAFF.